This T cell receptor beta chain originates from a study of tumor and adjacent non-tumor tissue in lung cancer. The wider study: The patients, 10 or so men and a handful of women, were about 31 to 80 with stage I to III disease. Each sample yielded a few million productive TCRbeta reads on average. Findings and caveats of the study: Normal lung showed higher cumulative top 100 clone frequency than tumor.

The CDR3 is made up of 16 amino acids. Germline CDR1 DFQATT, CDR2 SNEGSKA (reference sequence). About this clonotype: The antigen remains unidentified. Relative to the germline gene, one junction end is altered; a read error may explain this.

Three rounds of nested PCR, following a modified ARM-PCR protocol, produced the TCRbeta library. TCRdb analysed the multiplex PCR reads with MiXCR anew, one entry per CDR3 protein. The sample shows about 200,000 distinct CDR3 sequences, about 71% of them seen only once. This sample's RNA came from whole unsorted tissue. Chemotherapy-naive patients with new lung cancer underwent thoracic surgery in China, August–November 2014. The sample taken for sequencing was lung tumor tissue. The TCR comes from a man in his 60s with non-small cell lung cancer. The J gene is TRBJ2-1, the V gene TRBV20-1, with 9 positions matching TRBD2. Here the CDR3 reads CSVRDTSGPRCNEQFF. The CDR3 DNA follows: TGCAGTGTTAGAGACACTAGCGGGCCCCGTTGCAATGAGCAGTTCTTC.